This TCR beta chain was found in a study of shared clonotypes between healthy human individuals. Some clones are missing from TCRdb's copy, which holds only in-frame ones; the method was immunoSEQ multiplex PCR. Of some 2,000,000 clones in the sample, approximately 94% were seen once. In germline, CDR1 is SGHRS, CDR2 YFSETQ. Trimming took 1 base from V and 7 from J, leaving 9 bases between them. The CDR3 has 13 amino acids. The TCR was taken from a man between 18 and 29 years old in good health. The chain employs TRBV5-1 and TRBJ2-1; D uncertain. The specimen was naive CD4+ T cells sorted from blood. Subset of the sample: CD45RA+ positively selected. The CDR3 DNA reads as TGCGCCAGCAGCTTGTATCTGGGAAATGAGCAGTTCTTC. It specifies CASSLYLGNEQFF.